The 13 T cell receptor beta chains given below trace back to one sample, sequenced in a study of CD8 T cells in ankylosing spondylitis. Their antigen targets remain unknown. TCRdb processed the 5' RACE reads anew with MiXCR; each CDR3 protein has one entry. The sample lists over 700,000 distinct CDR3 sequences; over 15% were seen once. Study observations and caveats: There was a TCR beta motif, made of fewer than 10 highly homologous variants, that appeared characteristic of ankylosing spondylitis blood.

The sample taken for sequencing was blood, either unsorted or a sorted T cell fraction (not recorded which). These receptors came from a male donor with ankylosing spondylitis.

The V gene is TRBV12-3 or TRBV12-4, the J gene TRBJ2-2; TRBD2 matches at 10 bases. The CDR3 length is 16 residues. Unmatched junction bases numbered 2, after V lost 4 bases and J lost 0 bases. CDR3: CASSSSGGANTGELFF. The CDR3 nucleotides are TGTGCCAGCAGTTCTAGCGGGGGCGCGAACACCGGGGAGCTGTTTTTT.

The J gene is TRBJ2-5, the V gene TRBV12-3 or TRBV12-4; 8 bases fit TRBD1. The CDR3 contains 13 residues. V trimming: 7 bases; J trimming: 5 bases; junction bases outside the gene matches: 6. CDR3 in amino acids: CASKPGGPETQYF. The CDR3 DNA reads as TGTGCCAGCAAACCAGGGGGCCCGGAGACCCAGTACTTC.

In nucleotides, the CDR3 is TGTGCCAGCAGCTTAGTGAGGGGTAGCAATCAGCCCCAGCATTTT. Its translation is CASSLVRGSNQPQHF. The chain couples TRBV7-6 to TRBJ1-5, with a possible D match to TRBD1 (5 bases). CDR1 is SGHVS and CDR2 is FNYEAQ in the germline V gene. CDR3 length: 15 residues. The V and J ends lost 1 base and 0 bases respectively, with 7 bases between them.

This clonotype was observed a handful of times. The rearrangement uses TRBV5-1 and TRBJ2-7; 7 positions match TRBD1. The CDR3 contains 14 residues. Germline V gene sequence: CDR1 SGHRS, CDR2 YFSETQ. With V trimmed by 0 bases and J by 4 bases, 4 bases remained unmatched. In DNA, the CDR3 is TGCGCCAGCAGCTTGGAGGGACAGCAATACGAGCAGTACTTC. Amino acid sequence: CASSLEGQQYEQYF.

The DNA of the CDR3 is TGTGCCAGCAGTCCCAGGACAGGGGGTGAGCAGTACTTC. Translation: CASSPRTGGEQYF. The chain recombines TRBV12-3 or TRBV12-4 with TRBJ2-7; 10 positions agree with TRBD1. J gave up 7 bases and V 5 bases, and 5 bases lay outside the gene matches. This CDR3 region has 13 residues.

The table lists this clonotype with many counts. This chain uses TRBV5-1 with TRBJ1-1; 10 nucleotides agree with TRBD1. Unmatched junction bases numbered 13, after V lost 4 bases and J lost 4 bases. Germline V CDR1 and CDR2: SGHRS, YFSETQ. The CDR3 is 17 amino acids. The CDR3 nucleotides are TGCGCCAGCAGCCAACCCCGGGGACAGGGGAGGGTCACTGAAGCTTTCTTT. This encodes CASSQPRGQGRVTEAFF.

This clonotype occurred a few times. The chain employs TRBV20-1 and TRBJ2-3; 10 bases align to TRBD2. The junction had 7 bases not matched to a gene; V was cut back by 6 bases and J by 4 bases. CDR3 size: 14 residues. Germline assignment: CDR1 DFQATT and CDR2 SNEGSKA (reference sequence). For the CDR3, the DNA is TGCAGTGCCAGGTCCCTAGCGGGGGCAGATACGCAGTATTTT. Translated: CSARSLAGADTQYF.

The chain has TRBV5-5 and TRBJ2-7, with TRBD2 matching 7 bases. The V and J ends lost 4 bases and 7 bases, in that order; junction bases with no gene match: 14. Germline V gives CDR1 SGHKS, CDR2 YYEKEE (reference sequence). The CDR3 sequence is 15 residues long. The CDR3, as DNA: TGTGCCAGCAGCCTTCAGGCTAGCGGCCTCTTGGAGCAGTACTTC. Translation: CASSLQASGLLEQYF.

The chain is built from TRBV24-1 and TRBJ2-1; TRBD1 aligns across 8 bases. Unmatched junction bases numbered 14, after V lost 4 bases and J lost 10 bases. The CDR3 totals 16 residues. The germline V gene encodes CDR1 KGHDR and CDR2 SFDVKD. In DNA form, the CDR3 reads TGTGCCACCAGTGACCAGACAGGGGTTCTTCGGGAAGAGCAGTTCTTC. It codes for CATSDQTGVLREEQFF.

The chain uses TRBV5-1 and TRBJ2-1; weak D call: TRBD1 (6 bases). V lost 0 bases, J lost 0 bases, and 10 bases lay in between. Germline assignment: CDR1 SGHRS and CDR2 YFSETQ. This CDR3 spans 16 amino acids. The CDR3 protein is CASSLEGGNSYNEQFF. The CDR3, as DNA: TGCGCCAGCAGCTTGGAAGGGGGTAACTCCTACAATGAGCAGTTCTTC.

This clonotype was seen a handful of times. This chain links TRBV2 with TRBJ2-3; either TRBD1 or TRBD2 may supply D (5 bases each). CDR1 is SNHLY and CDR2 is FYNNEI in the germline V gene. The CDR3 spans 13 residues. Trimming pared 4 bases from V and 5 bases from J, leaving 10 bases between. As DNA, the CDR3 is TGTGCCAGCAGTGGGGACCAAAAAGATACGCAGTATTTT. As protein: CASSGDQKDTQYF.

There are a few counts of this clonotype. The chain uses TRBV9 and TRBJ1-6; the D gene is possibly TRBD1 (5 bases). CDR1 SGDLS and CDR2 YYNGEE come from the germline V gene. CDR3 length: 14 amino acids. The V end lost 2 bases, the J end lost 5 bases, and 8 bases lay between the germline ends. In DNA form, the CDR3 reads TGTGCCAGCAGCGTTGGGGACGATAATTCACCCCTCCACTTT. Translating gives CASSVGDDNSPLHF.

This clonotype appeared a few times. The gene calls are TRBV10-3 and TRBJ1-1; 9 nucleotides align to TRBD1. The CDR3 totals 13 residues. Germline CDR1 ENHRY, CDR2 SYGVKD. Losses at the gene ends were 8 bases for V and 3 bases for J; bases not matched to a gene: 4. The DNA of the CDR3 is TGTGCCATCTCCGGGACAGGGTACACTGAAGCTTTCTTT. It specifies CAISGTGYTEAFF.